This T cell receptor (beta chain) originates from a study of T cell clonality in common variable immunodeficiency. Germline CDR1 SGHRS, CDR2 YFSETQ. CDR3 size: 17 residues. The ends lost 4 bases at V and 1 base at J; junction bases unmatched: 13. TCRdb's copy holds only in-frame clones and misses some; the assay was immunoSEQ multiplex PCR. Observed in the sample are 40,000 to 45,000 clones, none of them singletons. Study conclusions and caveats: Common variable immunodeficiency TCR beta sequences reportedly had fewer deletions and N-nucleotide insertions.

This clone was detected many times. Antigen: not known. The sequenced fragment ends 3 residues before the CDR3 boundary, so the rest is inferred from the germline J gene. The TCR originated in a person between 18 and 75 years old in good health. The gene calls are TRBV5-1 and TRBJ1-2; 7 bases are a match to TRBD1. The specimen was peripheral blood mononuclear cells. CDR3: CASSAEGAGGHNYGYTF. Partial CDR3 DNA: TGCGCCAGCAGCGCCGAAGGGGCAGGGGGGCATAACTATGGC. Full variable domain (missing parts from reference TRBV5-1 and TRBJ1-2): KAGVTQTPRYLIKTRGQQVTLSCSPISGHRSVSWYQQTPGQGLQFLFEYFSETQRNKGNFPGRFSGRQFSNSRSEMNVSTLELGDSALYLCASSAEGAGGHNYGYTFGSGTRLTVV.